The rows below give T cell receptor beta chains drawn from one sample of a study of T cell responses to AZD1222 COVID-19 vaccine. Here immunoSEQ multiplex PCR was the method, and the copy in TCRdb shows in-frame clones only, minus some. The data hold fewer than 250,000 clones, with about 92% observed a single time. The sample in question was peripheral blood, obtained on day 0 of MenACWY control vaccination. The source of these receptors is an adult in good health. CDR3s leave out the opening cysteine and the closing phenylalanine or tryptophan. Only part of the rows carry a size: once, few, many, or a class if the clone is expanded.

cdr3_aa,v_call,clone_size
ATRNYPTDTQY,TRBV6-4,NA
AWSPGTAPNEKLF,TRBV30,NA
ASSFRRGDEKLF,TRBV11-2,NA
ASSPGPNYNSPLH,TRBV18,NA
ASSLERRGGQPQH,TRBV7-8,NA
ASSQGRRVSNQPQH,TRBV3-1/TRBV3-2,NA
ASSLKGNTEAF,TRBV28,NA
ASSSGTGGTDTQY,TRBV5-5,NA
ATSDSGLITDTQY,TRBV24-1,NA
ASSPSNTGELF,TRBV7-3,NA
ASSLTYRGVPDEQY,TRBV7-3,NA
ASRGTTTGKNIQY,TRBV2,NA
AWSVVGETQY,TRBV30,NA
ASSEGGNYGYT,TRBV6-1,NA
ASSAGQGSSPLH,TRBV5-1,NA
ASSPRPPGRFATNEKLF,TRBV18,NA
ASRGRQGNSPLH,TRBV6-5,NA
ASSQEPYGGARTDTQY,TRBV4-2,NA
ASSQDRRTSGTNEKLF,TRBV3-1/TRBV3-2,once
ASRKTGNTIY,TRBV12-3/TRBV12-4,NA
ATSDTTGGNYGYT,TRBV24-1,NA
ASSFGQYPGELF,TRBV7-9,NA
ASQGQRWGNTEAF,TRBV6-4,NA
AQDVSGANVLT,TRBV30,NA
AWSVGDNQPQH,TRBV30,NA
SVGGANYGYT,TRBV29-1,NA
ASSFETQETQY,TRBV11-3,NA
ASSYVGNQPQH,TRBV6-2/TRBV6-3,NA
ASSQEIQPLGETQY,TRBV4-1,NA
ASSQGGVDYGYT,TRBV4-3,NA
ASSYRIEQF,TRBV5-6,NA
ASSLTGTSHNEQF,TRBV11-3,NA
ASSPPAPEETQY,TRBV18,NA
ASSLALDRGEEKLF,TRBV4-3,NA
ASRLGPRDYNSPLH,TRBV5-5,NA
ASSPDRGEQY,TRBV7-2,NA
AWTPRGVWTQY,TRBV30,NA
ASRGTSPLH,TRBV12-3/TRBV12-4,NA
ASSPDRGNQETQY,TRBV18,NA
ASSLGQTQETQY,TRBV7-2,NA
ASSFFSNEQF,TRBV5-6,NA
ASSLDLRANYGYT,TRBV7-2,NA
ASSQGEGGYT,TRBV3-1/TRBV3-2,NA
ASSEGTLNTGELF,TRBV5-5,NA